One and the same sample provided the 22 T cell receptor beta chains below, sequenced in a study of control samples from healthy donors and cancer patients. The data were produced by immunoSEQ multiplex PCR, yet TCRdb's version contains in-frame clones alone and is incomplete. The sample yields over 200,000 clones, roughly 82% seen once. The specimen sequenced was PBMCs. The receptors shown here come from a woman aged 55-75 years with lung cancer.

V gene TRBV6-1 combines with J gene TRBJ2-2; D is possibly TRBD2 (7 bases). Looked up from germline, CDR1 is MNHNS and CDR2 is SASEGT. V shed 0 bases and J shed 1 base, with 15 bases lying between them. The CDR3 is 18 residues long. The CDR3 here is CASSEAHWGGGNTGELFF. The DNA for the CDR3 is TGTGCCAGCAGTGAAGCTCACTGGGGGGGCGGGAACACCGGGGAGCTGTTTTTT.

This clone showed up just once. The genes are TRBV11-2 and TRBJ2-7; D may be TRBD1 (6 bases). V gave up 5 bases and J gave up 0 bases, with 8 bases separating them. The CDR3 extends over 13 amino acids. Germline CDR1 is SGHAT and CDR2 is FQNNGV. CDR3 in DNA: TGTGCCAGCAGCCAGGACAGCTCCTACGAGCAGTACTTC. Amino acids: CASSQDSSYEQYF.

V and J are TRBV7-3 and TRBJ2-3; tentative D call: TRBD1 (5 bases). V was trimmed by 5 bases and J by 5 bases, leaving 11 bases between them. CDR1 is SGHTA and CDR2 is FQGTGA in the germline V gene. This CDR3 has 13 residues. CDR3 in DNA: TGTGCCAGCAGCCCCGGACAACGAGATACGCAGTATTTT. This translates into CASSPGQRDTQYF.

The V call is TRBV21-1, the J call TRBJ1-2; TRBD1, the table's D call, lacks a check against the DNA. TRBV21-1 is a known pseudogene. The CDR3 is made up of 17 amino acids. The CDR3 DNA sequence: TGTGCCAGCAGCCCCGATGTACCGGCAGGCCTGAACTATGGCTACACCTTC. This codes for CASSPDVPAGLNYGYTF.

V gene TRBV5-1 combines with J gene TRBJ1-3; D remains ambiguous. V was clipped by 4 bases and J by 2 bases, with 10 bases between them. The germline V gene encodes CDR1 SGHRS and CDR2 YFSETQ. The length of the CDR3 is 14 residues. The DNA for the CDR3 is TGCGCCAGCAGCCTGGGTCATACTGGAAACACCATATATTTT. It encodes CASSLGHTGNTIYF.

The chain recombines TRBV19 with TRBJ2-5, with D possibly being TRBD2 (6 bases). Germline V lookup: CDR1 LNHDA, CDR2 SQIVND (reference sequence). The ends were cut back, 2 bases at V and 4 bases at J, with 11 bases in the middle. CDR3 length: 14 amino acids. The CDR3 here is CASSITGRPETQYF. The CDR3 DNA is TGTGCCAGTAGTATAACTGGGAGGCCAGAGACCCAGTACTTC.

This clone occurred once. The chain carries TRBV2 and TRBJ2-1; 12 bases line up with TRBD2. The CDR3 contains 19 residues. Germline CDR1 and CDR2: SNHLY and FYNNEI. The junction had 15 bases not matched to a gene; V was cut back by 6 bases and J by 3 bases. The CDR3 region is CASSEWASGRARLYNEQFF. The CDR3 region has the DNA TGTGCCAGCAGCGAGTGGGCTAGCGGGAGGGCCCGGCTCTACAATGAGCAGTTCTTC. The whole variable domain, filled in from reference TRBV2 and TRBJ2-1, reads EPEVTQTPSHQVTQMGQEVILRCVPISNHLYFYWYRQILGQKVEFLVSFYNNEISEKSEIFDDQFSVERPDGSNFTLKIRSTKLEDSAMYFCASSEWASGRARLYNEQFFGPGTRLTVL.

The rearrangement joins TRBV19 to TRBJ1-5, with D possibly TRBD1 on 6 matching bases. V was trimmed by 11 bases and J by 6 bases, leaving 14 bases between them. Germline V lookup: CDR1 LNHDA, CDR2 SQIVND (reference sequence). This CDR3 spans 12 amino acids. DNA for the CDR3: TGTGCCGCACAGGGAAGGAGTCAGCCCCAGCATTTT. This sequence encodes CAAQGRSQPQHF.

The chain combines TRBV10-3 with TRBJ2-7, with D uncertain. Germline V CDR1 and CDR2: ENHRY, SYGVKD. The CDR3 length is 15 residues. The germline V and J ends were trimmed by 0 bases and 0 bases, with 9 bases remaining between them. The CDR3 loop reads CAISESALSSYEQYF. The DNA of the CDR3 is TGTGCCATCAGTGAGTCGGCACTAAGCTCCTACGAGCAGTACTTC.

This chain links TRBV7-9 with TRBJ1-1; D gene uncertain. CDR3 size: 14 residues. Trimming took 1 base from V and 7 from J, leaving 13 bases between them. From germline, CDR1 is SEHNR and CDR2 FQNEAQ (reference sequence). DNA for the CDR3: TGTGCCAGCAGCTTAGGGGGATTGAGGATTGAAGCTTTCTTT. Translated, it gives CASSLGGLRIEAFF.

This chain uses TRBV7-3 with TRBJ1-1; D gene ambiguous. Germline assignment: CDR1 SGHTA and CDR2 FQGTGA. There are 18 residues in the CDR3. V lost 2 bases and J 1 base, leaving 20 bases between the germline ends. The CDR3 here is CASSLVGGGITENTEAFF. As DNA, the CDR3 is TGTGCCAGCAGCTTAGTGGGAGGAGGCATTACTGAGAACACTGAAGCTTTCTTT.

This clone was detected only once. The CDR3 nucleotides read TGTGCCATCAGGGAACTAGCGGGAGGCAATGAGCAGTTCTTC. As protein: CAIRELAGGNEQFF. The chain recombines TRBV10-3 with TRBJ2-1; 12 bases line up with TRBD2. Germline values: CDR1 ENHRY, CDR2 SYGVKD. This CDR3 comprises 14 residues. The trim removed 6 bases at V and 6 bases at J, leaving 3 bases unmatched.

The CDR3 sequence: CASSLMGQGTEAFF. The CDR3 nucleotides are TGTGCCAGCAGCTTAATGGGGCAGGGCACTGAAGCTTTCTTT. This sequence joins TRBV7-3 and TRBJ1-1, with D possibly matching TRBD1 (5 bases). CDR1 is SGHTA, CDR2 FQGTGA, per germline. Trimming removed 1 base at V and 4 bases at J, with 10 bases between. This CDR3 spans 14 amino acids.

This clone was observed a single time. The chain employs TRBV19 and TRBJ2-1, with 7 nucleotides matching TRBD2. There are 15 residues in the CDR3. V trimming: 3 bases; J trimming: 4 bases; junction bases outside the gene matches: 6. CDR1 and CDR2 (germline): LNHDA, SQIVND (reference sequence). The CDR3 loop reads CASSIPGAGYNEQFF. As DNA, the CDR3 is TGTGCCAGTAGTATTCCGGGAGCGGGATACAATGAGCAGTTCTTC.

The CDR3: CASSQVGRAFF. In nucleotides, the CDR3 is TGTGCCAGCAGCCAAGTCGGAAGAGCTTTCTTT. The V call is TRBV3-1 (or the pseudogene TRBV3-2), the J call TRBJ1-1; no clear D gene. The CDR3 has 11 amino acids. The germline V and J ends were trimmed by 1 base and 10 bases, with 7 bases remaining between them. Germline assignment: CDR1 LGHDT and CDR2 YNNKEL (reference sequence).

The DNA for the CDR3 is TGCGCCAGCACTCCAGGGGGGCCTGCAGGCTATGGCTACACCTTC. Its translation is CASTPGGPAGYGYTF. The chain carries TRBV5-1 and TRBJ1-2; 7 bases map to TRBD1. V was pared by 6 bases and J by 4 bases, with 12 bases of the junction left unmatched. CDR1 SGHRS and CDR2 YFSETQ come from the germline V gene. This CDR3 has 15 amino acids.

The chain employs TRBV6-5 and TRBJ1-5, with 10 nucleotides matching TRBD1. The germline V gene has CDR1 MNHEY and CDR2 SVGAGI. Germline trimming cut 6 bases from V and 5 bases from J; bases unmatched to any gene: 7. This CDR3 spans 15 amino acids. The CDR3 nucleotides read TGTGCCAGCAGATCTCTGACAGGGGGCCATCAGCCCCAGCATTTT. Its translation is CASRSLTGGHQPQHF.

The rearrangement links TRBV9 to TRBJ1-3; no clear D gene. This CDR3 has 14 amino acids. Germline values: CDR1 SGDLS, CDR2 YYNGEE. The V end was cut by 4 bases, the J end by 0 bases, with 8 bases between. CDR3 loop: CASSLSGSGNTIYF. The CDR3 nucleotides read TGTGCCAGCAGCCTAAGCGGCTCTGGAAACACCATATATTTT.

The V and J genes are TRBV11-2 and TRBJ2-2; possibly TRBD2 for D (6 bases). With 7 bases removed from V and 8 bases from J, the gap between germline ends came to 14 bases. The CDR3 is 13 residues long. CDR1 SGHAT and CDR2 FQNNGV come from the germline V gene. DNA for the CDR3: TGTGCCAGCACCTGGGGGGTGGCGGGGGAGCTGTTTTTT. Amino acids: CASTWGVAGELFF. Drawing the rest from reference TRBV11-2 and TRBJ2-2, the complete variable domain is EAGVAQSPRYKIIEKRQSVAFWCNPISGHATLYWYQQILGQGPKLLIQFQNNGVVDDSQLPKDRFSAERLKGVDSTLKIQPAKLEDSAVYLCASTWGVAGELFFGEGSRLTVL.

The V call is TRBV5-1, the J call TRBJ2-3; D remains unclear. CDR3 length: 15 amino acids. Per the germline V gene, CDR1 is SGHRS and CDR2 is YFSETQ. V was trimmed by 2 bases and J by 2 bases, leaving 12 bases between them. The CDR3 here is CASSFKGSTTDTQYF. CDR3 DNA sequence: TGCGCCAGCAGCTTCAAGGGATCAACCACAGATACGCAGTATTTT.

The CDR3 loop is CASSISTQETQYF. The CDR3 DNA follows: TGTGCCAGTAGTATATCAACACAAGAGACCCAGTACTTC. The J gene is TRBJ2-5, the V gene TRBV19; unclear D gene. CDR1 and CDR2 from the germline V gene are LNHDA and SQIVND (reference sequence). V lost 2 bases, J lost 2 bases, and 6 bases lay in between. The CDR3 is 13 amino acids. The variable domain in full, completed from reference TRBV19 and TRBJ2-5, reads DGGITQSPKYLFRKEGQNVTLSCEQNLNHDAMYWYRQDPGQGLRLIYYSQIVNDFQKGDIAEGYSVSREKKESFPLTVTSAQKNPTAFYLCASSISTQETQYFGPGTRLLVL.

The rearrangement uses TRBV19 and TRBJ2-2, with a weak D call TRBD1 (6 bases). V gave up 6 bases and J gave up 0 bases, with 11 bases separating them. CDR3 length: 15 amino acids. Germline V gives CDR1 LNHDA, CDR2 SQIVND (reference sequence). In nucleotides, the CDR3 is TGTGCCAGTAGAGATGGGACATCGAACACCGGGGAGCTGTTTTTT. Encoded protein: CASRDGTSNTGELFF.